This TCR beta chain stems from a study of CD8 T cells in Susac syndrome (dated by TCRdb to between 2017 and 2020). Concerning the study at large: Of the Susac syndrome patients who were sequenced, more than five had clinically active disease and eight or nine were in clinical remission. At the time of blood withdrawal, Susac syndrome patients were either therapy-naive, taking corticosteroids (with some also receiving IVIg), or on IVIg alone. Repertoire sequencing was used to test whether CD8+ T cell activation and differentiation in Susac syndrome was antigen driven. Study-level results and caveats: The study acknowledged that relatively few individuals were included in the TCR sequencing and HLA analysis. The CD4+ T cell repertoire of patients with Susac syndrome showed no detectable clonal expansion.

RNA was extracted using the RNeasy kit, and roughly 0.45 to 1 ug of the RNA was reverse transcribed with random hexamers. The immunoSEQ multiplex PCR assay, which covers 54 Vbeta and 13 Jbeta segments, was used to amplify TCR beta CDR3 regions. Bias from PCR amplification was corrected by using a synthetic template baseline for primer optimization and for computational correction. The original pipeline was this. Reads were assigned to V, D and J genes according to IMGT and analyzed in immunoSEQ Analyzer, with only productive sequences retained. Clonality was computed as one minus Shannon entropy normalized by log2 of the number of productive unique sequences. For each patient and control, public and private clones were evaluated within the 100 most prevalent clones. Clones were defined as Susac-specific if absent from the healthy and MS cohorts, from around 1,000 published viral clones and from other ImmuneACCESS disease sequences. The raw public reads went through TCRdb reprocessing: fastp at Q25, MiXCR clone calling, in-frame beta chains kept. Each record represents a unique CDR3 protein, reported with the most common genes and DNA among its rows. The V and J calls here are based on TCRdb, not the publication. The sample data list some 68,000 distinct CDR3 sequences, and 93% of these were observed just once. Of the sample, around 0.15% is held by the ten largest clones.

At the junction V is shortened by 1 base and J by 4 bases, with 17 bases in between. The germline V gene provides CDR1 SGHDT and CDR2 YYEEEE. Its CDR3 holds 16 amino acids, cysteine through phenylalanine. The only DNA kept is the CDR3, 48 bases in frame from the first base. Peripheral blood CD8+ and CD4+ T cells from healthy donors, Susac syndrome patients and multiple sclerosis patients were profiled using high-throughput TCR beta sequencing. The Susac syndrome patients fulfilled recently defined diagnostic criteria for definite or probable disease. Bulk CD8+ and CD4+ T cells were purified by magnetic negative isolation, whereas CD8+ TEMRA cells were enriched by FACS. Blood was collected in EDTA tubes and processed within 24 hours, with PBMCs isolated through density gradient centrifugation. PBMCs intended for TCR sequencing were cryopreserved in liquid nitrogen and were subsequently thawed in a 37 degrees C water bath. Purity of sorted or isolated CD4+, CD8+ and CD8+ TEMRA cells was at least 90%.

To note about this clonotype: No cognate antigen has been identified for it. The record has no base qualities; no much larger clone is one base away.

The V and J segments used are TRBV5-6 and TRBJ1-1, with the D gene uncertain. The clonotype comes from a human donor with Susac syndrome. Sequenced: CD4+ T cells from PBMCs. The bases are TGTGCCAGCAGCTTGAGGTACGTGGTTGGTACCACTGAAGCTTTCTTT. This is translated as CASSLRYVVGTTEAFF.